This is a list of T cell receptor beta chains from one sample in a study of T cells in localized non-small cell lung cancer. Measured with immunoSEQ multiplex PCR; TCRdb has only the in-frame clones, and not every one. In the table there are about 1,500 clones, around a fifth of which are singletons. This material consisted of normal lung tissue next to the tumor, taken before any cancer treatment. All receptors derive from a female donor at least 60 years old with stage I lung adenocarcinoma. CDR3s include the opening cysteine and the closing phenylalanine or tryptophan. A D gene is named only where the DNA matches it firmly. Clone size is stated in some rows and not others, as once, few, many or a class when expanded.

CASRFQLGNTIYF TGTGCCAGTAGATTCCAGTTGGGAAACACCATATATTTT - TRBV19 - TRBJ1-3
CASRRGAAYEQYF TGTGCCAGCAGGAGGGGGGCAGCCTACGAGCAGTACTTC few TRBV6-8 - TRBJ2-7
CASSQVRTGDYEQYF TGTGCCAGCAGCCAAGTGCGGACAGGGGACTACGAGCAGTACTTC medium-sized TRBV11-3 TRBD1 TRBJ2-7
CASFTTGFIYNEQFF TGTGCCAGCTTCACAACAGGGTTCATTTACAATGAGCAGTTCTTC medium-sized TRBV11-3 - TRBJ2-1
CASSLWSGLSSYNEQFF TGTGCCAGCAGCTTATGGAGCGGGCTGAGCTCCTACAATGAGCAGTTCTTC medium-sized TRBV11-3 - TRBJ2-1
CASSLLHSVAGETQYF TGTGCCAGCAGCTTATTGCATAGCGTGGCGGGGGAGACCCAGTACTTC - TRBV11-3 - TRBJ2-5
CASSVEGNYGYTF TGTGCCAGCAGCGTAGAGGGCAACTATGGCTACACCTTC - TRBV9 - TRBJ1-2
CASSLPGGINYGYTF TGTGCCAGCAGCTTACCAGGGGGTATAAACTATGGCTACACCTTC medium-sized TRBV11-3 TRBD1 TRBJ1-2
CASSHRGLQETQYF TGTGCCAGTAGTCACCGGGGACTGCAAGAGACCCAGTACTTC - TRBV19 - TRBJ2-5
CASSSRTSGGISNTGELFF TGTGCCAGCAGTTCGCGGACTAGCGGGGGAATTTCGAACACCGGGGAGCTGTTTTTT large TRBV6-8 TRBD2 TRBJ2-2
CASSALSGSYNEQFF TGTGCCAGCAGCGCCCTCAGCGGGAGCTACAATGAGCAGTTCTTC few TRBV9 TRBD2 TRBJ2-1
CASSWTSGSYNEQFF TGTGCCAGCAGCTGGACTAGCGGGAGCTACAATGAGCAGTTCTTC few TRBV7-4 TRBD2 TRBJ2-1
CASNPFGSGNTIYF TGTGCCAGCAACCCTTTTGGCTCTGGAAACACCATATATTTT few TRBV11-3 - TRBJ1-3
CASSPYGGRVVETQYF TGTGCCAGCAGCCCGTATGGGGGCCGGGTAGTGGAGACCCAGTACTTC medium-sized TRBV11-3 - TRBJ2-5
CASRPQGHYGYTF TGTGCCAGCAGACCACAGGGCCACTATGGCTACACCTTC large TRBV28 - TRBJ1-2
CASSLELWGRLEQYF TGTGCCAGCAGCTTGGAGTTATGGGGCCGACTCGAGCAGTACTTC few TRBV11-3 - TRBJ2-7
CASRDRVSDTQYF TGTGCCAGCAGGGACAGGGTGTCAGATACGCAGTATTTT few TRBV9 TRBD1 TRBJ2-3
CASSVISSSYYNEQFF TGTGCCAGCAGCGTAATATCTAGCAGTTATTACAATGAGCAGTTCTTC - TRBV9 - TRBJ2-1
CASSFEGLTYNEQFF TGTGCCAGCAGTTTCGAGGGACTGACCTACAATGAGCAGTTCTTC medium-sized TRBV6-8 - TRBJ2-1
CAISEQDDRVSNEQYF TGTGCCATCAGTGAGCAAGACGACAGGGTTAGCAACGAGCAGTACTTC medium-sized TRBV10-3 TRBD1 TRBJ2-7
CASSPPGQGFNTIYF TGTGCCAGCAGCCCCCCGGGACAGGGCTTCAACACCATATATTTT - TRBV11-3 TRBD1 TRBJ1-3
CASSFREGINTEAFF TGTGCCAGCAGTTTCAGGGAGGGGATAAACACTGAAGCTTTCTTT few TRBV28 - TRBJ1-1
CASSKTGLGYTF TGTGCCAGCAGTAAGACAGGGTTAGGCTACACCTTC few TRBV28 TRBD1 TRBJ1-2
CAWRPAGVIDTQYF TGTGCCTGGAGGCCGGCGGGAGTGATAGATACGCAGTATTTT few TRBV30 TRBD2 TRBJ2-3
CASSAGRSYEQYF TGTGCCAGTAGTGCCGGACGGTCCTACGAGCAGTACTTC - TRBV19 - TRBJ2-7
CASSPGGAANTEAFF TGCGCCAGCAGCCCGGGTGGGGCCGCGAACACTGAAGCTTTCTTT - TRBV5-1 - TRBJ1-1
CASRAGHSGNTIYF TGTGCCAGCAGAGCAGGCCACTCTGGAAACACCATATATTTT - TRBV9 - TRBJ1-3
CASSILGETQYF TGTGCCAGTAGTATACTCGGAGAGACCCAGTACTTC few TRBV19 - TRBJ2-5
CASSLGGSGETQYF TGCGCCAGCAGCCTTGGGGGGAGTGGAGAGACCCAGTACTTC - TRBV1 - TRBJ2-5
CAISESKSQLNEQYF TGTGCCATCAGTGAGTCAAAAAGCCAGCTTAACGAGCAGTACTTC medium-sized TRBV10-3 - TRBJ2-7
CASSLGRTSLYNEQFF TGTGCCAGCAGCTTAGGCCGGACTAGCTTATACAATGAGCAGTTCTTC - TRBV11-3 TRBD2 TRBJ2-1
CAWSVGSGTFNEQFF TGTGCCTGGAGTGTCGGTAGCGGGACTTTCAATGAGCAGTTCTTC - TRBV30 TRBD2 TRBJ2-1
CASTGTTSGNTIYF TGTGCCAGCACCGGGACAACCTCTGGAAACACCATATATTTT medium-sized TRBV11-3 - TRBJ1-3